This T cell receptor (beta chain) was documented in a study of blood T cell repertoires in COVID-19. About the study: The study drew acute and convalescent COVID-19 samples from the United States, Italy and Spain.

Data came from immunoSEQ multiplex PCR; TCRdb stores just in-frame clones and leaves some out. The table includes around 300,000 clones, 90% to 95% detected once. V was clipped by 5 bases and J by 2 bases, with 17 bases between them. The CDR3 loop spans 16 amino acids. From germline, CDR1 is MNHEY and CDR2 SMNVEV (reference sequence). A Seattle source enrolled patients during active infection and followed them longitudinally. The rearrangement links TRBV27 to TRBJ2-3, with D possibly being TRBD1 (6 bases). The sequence was obtained from a woman aged 30 to 39 with COVID-19, enrolled during active disease. The sample comprised peripheral blood. The DNA for the CDR3 is TGTGCCAGCAGTCCAGGGGCTTCCTTCTCCACAGATACGCAGTATTTT. Its protein product is CASSPGASFSTDTQYF.